This T cell receptor (beta chain) was identified in a study of shared clonotypes between healthy human individuals. Each donor was a Caucasian adult residing in Nashville, Tennessee. Deep-level assay runs were performed. Method: immunoSEQ multiplex PCR; TCRdb's copy keeps in-frame clones and lacks some. The profile shows nearly 1 million clones, 70% to 85% of them singletons. The length of the CDR3 is 17 residues. The V gene end was trimmed by 3 bases and the J gene end by 1 base; junction bases not matched to a gene: 6. Germline CDR1 reads MDHEN; CDR2 reads SYDVKM. As for this clone: Antigen unknown.

The study's findings and limits: Clonotype sharing across four donors was observed for around 4.8% of naive CD4 clonotypes. Rarefaction indicated that sorted-subset sequencing remained incomplete although depth was large.

Sequenced input: memory CD4+ T cells sorted from blood. Documented subset: CD45RA-negative fraction. This TCR was sampled from a man between 18 and 35 years old in good health. This sequence joins TRBV28 and TRBJ1-5; 10 bases line up with TRBD1. The CDR3 loop reads CASSFPWDRGSNQPQHF. CDR3 bases: TGTGCCAGCAGTTTCCCGTGGGACAGGGGAAGCAATCAGCCCCAGCATTTT.